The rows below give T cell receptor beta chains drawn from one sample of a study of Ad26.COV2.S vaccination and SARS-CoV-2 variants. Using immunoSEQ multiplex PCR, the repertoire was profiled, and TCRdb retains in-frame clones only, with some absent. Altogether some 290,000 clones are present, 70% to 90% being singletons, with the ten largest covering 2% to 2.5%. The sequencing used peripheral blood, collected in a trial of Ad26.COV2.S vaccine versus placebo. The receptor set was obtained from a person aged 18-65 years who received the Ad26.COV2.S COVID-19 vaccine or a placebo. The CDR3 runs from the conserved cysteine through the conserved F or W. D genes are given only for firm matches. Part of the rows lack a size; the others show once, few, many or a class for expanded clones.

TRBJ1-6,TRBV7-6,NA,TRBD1,CASSRGRDRLNSPLHF,TGTGCCAGCAGCCGCGGCAGGGACAGACTAAATTCACCCCTCCACTTT
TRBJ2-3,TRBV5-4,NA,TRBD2,CASSRSGGTFTDTQYF,TGTGCCAGCAGCCGTAGCGGGGGGACATTCACAGATACGCAGTATTTT
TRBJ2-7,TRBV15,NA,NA,CATSRDGGSYEQYF,TGTGCCACCAGCAGAGATGGTGGCTCCTACGAGCAGTACTTC
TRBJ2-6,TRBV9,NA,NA,CASSPLSGGASGANVLTF,TGTGCCAGCAGCCCTCTTTCGGGGGGCGCTTCTGGGGCCAACGTCCTGACTTTC
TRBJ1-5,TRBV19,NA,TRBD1,CASSIGRGRDQPQHF,TGTGCCAGTAGTATCGGCAGGGGGCGAGATCAGCCCCAGCATTTT
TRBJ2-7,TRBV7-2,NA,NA,CASSLGDRSSYEQYF,TGTGCCAGCAGCTTAGGAGACAGGTCCTCCTACGAGCAGTACTTC
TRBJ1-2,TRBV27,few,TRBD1,CASSPRDRVGGYTF,TGTGCCAGCAGTCCCCGGGACAGGGTAGGCGGCTACACCTTC
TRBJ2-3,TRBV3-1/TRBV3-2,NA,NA,CASSQSPALPPTDTQYF,TGTGCCAGCAGCCAATCCCCAGCCCTCCCCCCTACAGATACGCAGTATTTT
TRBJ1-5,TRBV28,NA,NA,CASRLGRGMTNQPQHF,TGTGCCAGCAGGCTTGGCAGGGGCATGACCAATCAGCCCCAGCATTTT
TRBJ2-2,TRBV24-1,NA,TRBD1,CATGDRLNTGELFF,TGTGCCACCGGGGACAGGCTAAACACCGGGGAGCTGTTTTTT
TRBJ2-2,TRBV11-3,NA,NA,CASSPDTGELFF,TGTGCCAGCAGCCCAGACACCGGGGAGCTGTTTTTT
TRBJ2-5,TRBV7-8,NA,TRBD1,CASSLAAGTGGRTETQYF,TGTGCCAGCAGCTTAGCGGCCGGGACAGGGGGCAGGACGGAGACCCAGTACTTC
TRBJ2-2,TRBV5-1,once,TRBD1,CASRGTGIHTGELFF,TGCGCCAGCAGGGGGACAGGGATCCACACCGGGGAGCTGTTTTTT